What follows are 16 T cell receptor beta chains derived from one specimen sequenced in a study of cytomegalovirus exposure and HLA in healthy donors (dated by TCRdb to the late 2010s). Library preparation used the immunoSEQ multiplex PCR assay. For the multiplex PCR, a mixture combining 60 forward primers for TCR Vbeta segments and 13 reverse primers for TCR Jbeta segments was used. Sourced from immuneACCESS, this table was stored by TCRdb with only in-frame sequences that have V and J called. A share of the clones is absent; for the studies checked, an unresolved V gene accounts for under half, and the remainder has no known explanation. The sample table records about 110,000 clones. The ten largest clones capture around 3.6% of the sample. Sequencing input: PBMCs. Receptors originate from a man in his late teens or twenties in good health and CMV-seronegative.

The chain joins TRBV18 to TRBJ2-7; 9 bases map to TRBD1. Per germline, CDR1 KGHSH and CDR2 LQKENI. V trimming: 3 bases; J trimming: 2 bases; junction bases outside the gene matches: 5. This CDR3 spans 15 amino acids. The CDR3 DNA is TGTGCCAGCTCACCCACAGGGGGCGAGGCCTACGAGCAGTACTTC. Translated, it gives CASSPTGGEAYEQYF. Looking up the rest from reference TRBV18 and TRBJ2-7 gives the full variable domain: NAGVMQNPRHLVRRRGQEARLRCSPMKGHSHVYWYRQLPEEGLKFMVYLQKENIIDESGMPKERFSAEFPKEGPSILRIQQVVRGDSAAYFCASSPTGGEAYEQYFGPGTRLTVT.

The gene calls are TRBV4-1 and TRBJ2-7; TRBD1 matches at 10 bases. J lost 6 bases, V lost 4 bases, and 9 bases had no gene match. Germline V gene data show CDR1 as MGHRA and CDR2 as YSYEKL. There are 15 residues in the CDR3. CDR3 region: CASSPSPDRGSEQYF. The CDR3 coding sequence is TGCGCCAGCAGCCCCTCCCCGGACAGGGGGAGCGAGCAGTACTTC.

The chain links TRBV5-1 to TRBJ2-1; 8 positions match TRBD1. CDR3 length: 15 residues. Germline lookup yields CDR1 SGHRS and CDR2 YFSETQ. V lost 4 bases and J lost 0; bases outside the gene matches: 3. The CDR3 here is CASSPGQGSYNEQFF. DNA of the CDR3: TGCGCCAGCAGCCCCGGACAGGGCTCCTACAATGAGCAGTTCTTC.

The V and J genes are TRBV6-1 and TRBJ2-7; the D is unclear. The CDR3 consists of 15 residues. Trimming took off 2 bases at V and 0 bases at J, with 11 bases between the two ends. Germline CDR1 MNHNS, CDR2 SASEGT. CDR3 coding DNA: TGTGCCAGCAGTGAATTTAAGGAGCTCTCCTACGAGCAGTACTTC. It is translated as CASSEFKELSYEQYF.

The V call is TRBV27, the J call TRBJ2-7, with 9 bases identical to TRBD2. The germline V gene encodes CDR1 MNHEY and CDR2 SMNVEV (reference sequence). Germline trimming cut 3 bases from V and 11 bases from J; bases unmatched to any gene: 8. There are 13 residues in the CDR3. In nucleotides, the CDR3 is TGTGCCAGCAGTTTGCGGGAGGGCCTTGTAAAGTACTTC. Amino acids: CASSLREGLVKYF.

The CDR3 DNA sequence: TGCGCCAGCAGCCAAGAACCCGGGACTGTAGGCTACACCTTC. It yields the protein CASSQEPGTVGYTF. The V gene is TRBV4-1, the J gene TRBJ1-2; tentative D call: TRBD1 (5 bases). The V end was cut by 0 bases, the J end by 8 bases, with 13 bases between. Germline assignment: CDR1 MGHRA and CDR2 YSYEKL. The CDR3 is 14 amino acids.

The rearrangement links TRBV18 to TRBJ1-4, with no clear D. The CDR3 loop spans 14 amino acids. Trimming removed 3 bases at V and 0 bases at J, with 5 bases between. Germline CDR1 reads KGHSH; CDR2 reads LQKENI. CDR3 sequence: CASSPQATNEKLFF. The CDR3 coding sequence is TGTGCCAGCTCACCCCAGGCAACTAATGAAAAACTGTTTTTT.

The J gene is TRBJ1-4, the V gene TRBV9, with a tentative D call TRBD1 (5 bases). The ends were cut back, 2 bases at V and 7 bases at J, with 30 bases in the middle. The CDR3 is 20 residues long. Germline loops: CDR1 SGDLS, CDR2 YYNGEE. Written as DNA, the CDR3 is TGTGCCAGCAGCGTCGGTCCGGGACTGATGATTAATGGGAAAACTGAAAAACTGTTTTTT. Translated: CASSVGPGLMINGKTEKLFF.

V and J are TRBV4-1 and TRBJ1-2; D is uncertain. Per germline, CDR1 MGHRA and CDR2 YSYEKL. The ends were cut back, 2 bases at V and 2 bases at J, with 6 bases in the middle. CDR3 size: 13 residues. CDR3 in amino acids: CASSQISNYGYTF. DNA for the CDR3: TGCGCCAGCAGCCAAATATCGAACTATGGCTACACCTTC.

The chain links TRBV28 to TRBJ2-7; 7 nucleotides line up with TRBD2. Germline V gene sequence: CDR1 MDHEN, CDR2 SYDVKM. This CDR3 region has 12 residues. V lost 7 bases, J lost 5 bases, and 5 bases stayed unmatched. CDR3 bases: TGTGCCAGCACCCATGGGGGGGACGAGCAGTACTTC. Its protein product is CASTHGGDEQYF.

The V gene is TRBV13, the J gene TRBJ2-5, with 12 bases lining up with TRBD1. V was pared by 5 bases and J by 7 bases, with 14 bases of the junction left unmatched. CDR1 is PRHDT, CDR2 FYEKMQ, per germline (reference sequence). CDR3 length equals 17 residues. The CDR3 protein is CASSPRDRGLVRGTQYF. The DNA for the CDR3 is TGTGCCAGCAGCCCAAGGGACAGGGGGCTTGTGAGGGGGACCCAGTACTTC.

This chain connects TRBV6-5 to TRBJ1-2, with a possible D match to TRBD1 (5 bases). V shed 8 bases and J shed 6 bases, with 13 bases lying between them. The germline CDR1 and CDR2 sequences are MNHEY and SVGAGI. The CDR3 extends over 12 amino acids. The CDR3 protein is CASGSWGDGYTF. The CDR3, as DNA: TGTGCCAGCGGATCGTGGGGGGATGGCTACACCTTC.

The chain employs TRBV7-3 and TRBJ2-3; D is perhaps TRBD2 (5 bases). The CDR3 is 14 amino acids. V was shortened by 5 bases and J by 0 bases, with 9 bases between the two germline ends. The germline CDR1 and CDR2 sequences are SGHTA and FQGTGA. Here the CDR3 DNA reads TGTGCCAGCAGCCGAGGACTGAGCACAGATACGCAGTATTTT. It yields the protein CASSRGLSTDTQYF.

The chain employs TRBV7-8 and TRBJ2-2; 10 positions match TRBD1. Germline values: CDR1 SGHVS, CDR2 FQNEAQ. This CDR3 comprises 16 residues. The J segment lost 0 bases and the V segment lost 6 bases, leaving 4 bases of the junction unmatched. The CDR3 reads CASSRQGAANTGELFF. For the CDR3, the DNA is TGTGCCAGCAGTCGACAGGGGGCCGCGAACACCGGGGAGCTGTTTTTT.

This chain joins TRBV6-5 and TRBJ2-7, with D possibly TRBD2 on 5 matching bases. V was shortened by 7 bases and J by 0 bases, with 13 bases between the two germline ends. The CDR3 sequence is 14 residues long. The germline V gene has CDR1 MNHEY and CDR2 SVGAGI. The CDR3 DNA is TGTGCCAGCAAGGTGAGGGCCAACTCCTACGAGCAGTACTTC. It is translated as CASKVRANSYEQYF.

The chain carries TRBV19 and TRBJ2-5; D is uncertain. The V end lost 7 bases, the J end lost 5 bases, and 20 bases lay between the germline ends. The CDR3 loop spans 15 amino acids. The germline CDR1 and CDR2 sequences are LNHDA and SQIVND (reference sequence). This CDR3 reads CASNDNAGGWETQYF. The CDR3 nucleotides read TGTGCCAGTAACGACAACGCAGGTGGATGGGAGACCCAGTACTTC.